The 21 T cell receptor beta chains below come from one sample, sequenced in a study. A single record per CDR3 protein comes from TCRdb applying MiXCR to the RT-PCR reads. This sample yields around 700,000 distinct CDR3 sequences, of which 13% to 15% are seen a single time; 3% to 4.5% belongs to the top ten. Input material: memory CD4+ T cells from blood. The receptor source for this set is a female donor in good health, serving as a healthy control.

The CDR3 DNA reads TGCGCCAGCAGCTTGGGGGTTGGGAACACCGGGGAGCTGTTTTTT. Protein product: CASSLGVGNTGELFF. The chain employs TRBV5-1 and TRBJ2-2; D unresolved. Trimming pared 0 bases from V and 1 base from J, leaving 7 bases between. Germline V gene lookup returns CDR1 SGHRS and CDR2 YFSETQ. The CDR3 length is 15 residues.

On this clonotype: A clone one base away is much larger, so this may be a read error. The gene calls are TRBV9 and TRBJ2-5; perhaps TRBD2 as D (6 bases). V was shortened by 0 bases and J by 3 bases, with 15 bases between the two germline ends. Germline loops: CDR1 SGDLS, CDR2 YYNGEE. The CDR3 extends over 16 amino acids. Here the CDR3 reads CASSVGASVSKETQYF. In DNA form, the CDR3 reads TGTGCCAGCAGCGTAGGAGCTAGCGTGAGTAAAGAGACCCAGTACTTC. The full variable domain, rest sourced from reference TRBV9 and TRBJ2-5, is DSGVTQTPKHLITATGQRVTLRCSPRSGDLSVYWYQQSLDQGLQFLIQYYNGEERAKGNILERFSAQQFPDLHSELNLSSLELGDSALYFCASSVGASVSKETQYFGPGTRLLVL.

This clonotype was picked up a small number of times. The rearrangement links TRBV20-1 to TRBJ1-5; D is perhaps TRBD1 (6 bases). This CDR3 has 14 residues. Trimming removed 1 base at V and 6 bases at J, with 13 bases between. CDR1 is DFQATT, CDR2 SNEGSKA, per germline (reference sequence). The CDR3: CSARGMRGGQPQHF. The DNA for the CDR3 is TGCAGTGCTAGAGGAATGAGGGGGGGTCAGCCCCAGCATTTT.

In this sample, this clonotype turned up many times. V usage is TRBV29-1 and J usage is TRBJ1-1; D is undetermined. V lost 2 bases and J lost 10, with 17 bases in between. The CDR3 contains 13 residues. Germline lookup yields CDR1 SQVTM and CDR2 ANQGSEA. The CDR3 region is CSVERLTGQGAFF. The CDR3 DNA is TGCAGCGTTGAACGTCTTACGGGCCAAGGAGCTTTCTTT. The complete variable domain, with remaining parts taken from reference TRBV29-1 and TRBJ1-1, reads SAVISQKPSRDICQRGTSLTIQCQVDSQVTMMFWYRQQPGQSLTLIATANQGSEATYESGFVIDKFPISRPNLTFSTLTVSNMSPEDSSIYLCSVERLTGQGAFFGQGTRLTVV.

This clonotype has only a few counts. This chain links TRBV7-2 with TRBJ2-2; D may be TRBD2 (6 bases). This CDR3 has 16 amino acids. The V end lost 2 bases, the J end lost 7 bases, and 17 bases lay between the germline ends. In germline, CDR1 is SGHTA, CDR2 FQGNSA. CDR3 nucleotides: TGTGCCAGCAGCTTAACCCCCCTCGGGGGTGGCGGGGAGCTGTTTTTT. It is translated as CASSLTPLGGGGELFF.

There are many counts of this clonotype. The genes are TRBV6-5 and TRBJ2-1; D is possibly TRBD2 (5 bases). Trimming took 6 bases from V and 7 from J, leaving 10 bases between them. The CDR3 is 12 residues long. Germline lookup yields CDR1 MNHEY and CDR2 SVGAGI. The CDR3 DNA follows: TGTGCCAGCAGGGGTAGCGTAAATGAGCAGTTCTTC. It encodes CASRGSVNEQFF.

This clonotype appeared a few times. V and J are TRBV19 and TRBJ2-5; D gene ambiguous. Trimming shortened V by 2 bases and J by 2 bases, and 9 bases separated the two germline ends. CDR3 size: 14 residues. Germline loops: CDR1 LNHDA, CDR2 SQIVND (reference sequence). The chain's CDR3 is CASSIRGAQETQYF. CDR3 sequence (DNA): TGTGCCAGTAGTATACGCGGAGCTCAAGAGACCCAGTACTTC.

The table lists this clonotype with a few counts. The V and J genes are TRBV5-1 and TRBJ1-1, with unresolved D. The CDR3 consists of 15 residues. Germline V lookup: CDR1 SGHRS, CDR2 YFSETQ. Trimming took off 0 bases at V and 4 bases at J, with 13 bases between the two ends. CDR3 region: CASSLAALGGTEAFF. The CDR3, as DNA: TGCGCCAGCAGCTTGGCCGCGTTGGGAGGCACTGAAGCTTTCTTT.

This chain connects TRBV7-3 to TRBJ2-1; 7 bases match TRBD2. Germline lookup yields CDR1 SGHTA and CDR2 FQGTGA. The V segment lost 8 bases and the J segment 2 bases; nucleotides outside the gene matches: 9. CDR3 length: 15 amino acids. The DNA for the CDR3 is TGTGCCAGCGGGCGTGCGGGAGACGCCTACAATGAGCAGTTCTTC. It specifies CASGRAGDAYNEQFF.

This clonotype was observed at least ten times. This chain links TRBV6-5 with TRBJ2-1, with D perhaps assigned TRBD1 or TRBD2 (5 bases each). Trimming removed 2 bases at V and 9 bases at J, with 17 bases between. The length of the CDR3 is 15 residues. Germline values: CDR1 MNHEY, CDR2 SVGAGI. The CDR3 here is CASSYGDPGLTEQFF. In DNA form, the CDR3 reads TGTGCCAGCAGTTACGGGGACCCCGGGCTCACTGAGCAGTTCTTC.

This clonotype was counted ten times or more. The chain joins TRBV4-1 to TRBJ2-2; TRBD2 matches at 7 bases. CDR3 length: 16 amino acids. Germline CDR1 is MGHRA and CDR2 is YSYEKL. V lost 1 base, J lost 1 base, and 3 bases stayed unmatched. CDR3 amino acids: CASSQAGLLNTGELFF. The CDR3 nucleotides read TGCGCCAGCAGCCAAGCGGGACTATTGAACACCGGGGAGCTGTTTTTT.

This clonotype showed up just a few times. The rearrangement uses TRBV12-3 or TRBV12-4 and TRBJ1-5; D is undetermined. The CDR3 is 13 amino acids. V lost 6 bases and J lost 3, with 9 bases in between. The CDR3 nucleotides read TGTGCCAGCAGCCAAGGGATCAATCAGCCCCAGCATTTT. It yields the protein CASSQGINQPQHF.

The chain uses TRBV5-1 and TRBJ1-3; D not resolved. Germline CDR1 is SGHRS and CDR2 is YFSETQ. Trimming took off 2 bases at V and 0 bases at J, with 12 bases between the two ends. This CDR3 is 16 amino acids long. The CDR3 coding sequence is TGCGCCAGCAGCTTAAAGGTGACCTCCTCTGGAAACACCATATATTTT. It is translated as CASSLKVTSSGNTIYF. Based on the CDR3 plus reference TRBV5-1 and TRBJ1-3, the full variable domain is KAGVTQTPRYLIKTRGQQVTLSCSPISGHRSVSWYQQTPGQGLQFLFEYFSETQRNKGNFPGRFSGRQFSNSRSEMNVSTLELGDSALYLCASSLKVTSSGNTIYFGEGSWLTVV.

This clonotype was observed a handful of times. The chain couples TRBV9 to TRBJ2-3; 11 nucleotides line up with TRBD2. Per the germline V gene, CDR1 is SGDLS and CDR2 is YYNGEE. The CDR3 has 22 residues. J was trimmed by 0 bases and V by 0 bases; bases with no gene match: 18. The CDR3 spells CASSVARIIAGGTPVSTDTQYF. CDR3 nucleotides: TGTGCCAGCAGCGTAGCCAGAATAATAGCGGGGGGGACTCCCGTTAGCACAGATACGCAGTATTTT.

There are a few counts of this clonotype. The chain uses TRBV27 and TRBJ2-1, with 9 bases identical to TRBD2. Germline CDR1 and CDR2: MNHEY and SMNVEV (reference sequence). The CDR3 totals 15 residues. The trim removed 6 bases at V and 10 bases at J, leaving 13 bases unmatched. In DNA form, the CDR3 reads TGTGCCAGCAGGGCGGGGGCCCGCGGGAGGGACGAGCAGTTCTTC. Translating it yields CASRAGARGRDEQFF.

The table lists this clonotype with a few counts. The junction departs from the called germline gene at one end, perhaps through a read error. The chain couples TRBV10-3 to TRBJ2-7; TRBD1 might be the D (7 bases). The CDR3 extends over 12 amino acids. Germline assignment: CDR1 ENHRY and CDR2 SYGVKD. CDR3 protein: CAISGGQLVQCF. The CDR3, as DNA: TGTGCCATCAGCGGGGGACAGTTGGTGCAGTGCTTC.

In its sample, this clonotype was seen many times. The CDR3: CAISDPGQGMETQYF. The CDR3 DNA is TGTGCCATCAGTGACCCGGGACAGGGAATGGAGACCCAGTACTTC. This chain connects TRBV10-3 to TRBJ2-5; TRBD1 aligns across 9 bases. The CDR3 is 15 residues long. Germline CDR1 reads ENHRY; CDR2 reads SYGVKD. After removal of 3 bases from V and 5 bases from J, the junction contained 7 bases not matched to a gene.

This clonotype was seen a few times. The V gene is TRBV10-3, the J gene TRBJ2-5; TRBD2 aligns across 12 bases. Germline V gives CDR1 ENHRY, CDR2 SYGVKD. J was trimmed by 4 bases and V by 4 bases; bases with no gene match: 7. The CDR3 is 16 amino acids. The CDR3 DNA reads as TGTGCCATCAGTGGTTTCCTAGCGGGAGGGAGAGAGACCCAGTACTTC. It specifies CAISGFLAGGRETQYF.

This clonotype was seen a handful of times. The rearrangement links TRBV27 to TRBJ1-4; TRBD1 agrees at 10 bases. The CDR3 has 16 amino acids. Germline CDR1 MNHEY, CDR2 SMNVEV (reference sequence). With 4 bases clipped from V and 6 bases from J, the junction kept 8 bases outside the gene matches. The CDR3 reads CASSSRQGADYEKLFF. In DNA form, the CDR3 reads TGTGCCAGCAGTTCACGACAGGGGGCGGATTATGAAAAACTGTTTTTT.

This clonotype was observed many times. V gene TRBV6-6 combines with J gene TRBJ2-5, with a possible D match to TRBD2 (6 bases). The CDR3 covers 14 residues. CDR1 and CDR2 (germline): MNHNY, SVGAGI (reference sequence). Trimming took off 5 bases at V and 5 bases at J, with 15 bases between the two ends. The CDR3 sequence: CASSRPAGGETQYF. The CDR3 DNA reads as TGTGCCAGCAGTCGACCCGCCGGAGGGGAGACCCAGTACTTC.

This clonotype was seen more than once but under ten times. The chain is built from TRBV4-3 and TRBJ1-4, with TRBD1 matching 8 bases. Germline-derived CDR1 and CDR2 are LGHNA and YSLEER. This CDR3 contains 15 residues. The trim removed 0 bases at V and 8 bases at J, leaving 5 bases unmatched. The CDR3 loop reads CASSQEYRGEEKLFF. DNA for the CDR3: TGCGCCAGCAGCCAAGAATACAGGGGGGAGGAAAAACTGTTTTTT.